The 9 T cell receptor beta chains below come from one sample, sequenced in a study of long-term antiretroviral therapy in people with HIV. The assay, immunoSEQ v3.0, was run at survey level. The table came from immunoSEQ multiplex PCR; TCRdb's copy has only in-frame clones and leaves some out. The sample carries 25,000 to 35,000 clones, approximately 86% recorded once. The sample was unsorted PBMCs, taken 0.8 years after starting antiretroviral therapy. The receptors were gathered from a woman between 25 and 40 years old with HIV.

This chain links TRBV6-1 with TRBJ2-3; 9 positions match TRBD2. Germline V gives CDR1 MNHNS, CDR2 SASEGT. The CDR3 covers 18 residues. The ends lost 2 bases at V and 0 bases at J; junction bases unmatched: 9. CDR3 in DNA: TGTGCCAGCAGTGAAATGCCCACCCTAGCGGGGAGCACAGATACGCAGTATTTT. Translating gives CASSEMPTLAGSTDTQYF.

In DNA, the CDR3 is TGTGCCAGCAGGAAGGACAACGCTAATGAAAAACTGTTTTTT. Translated: CASRKDNANEKLFF. The chain combines TRBV27 with TRBJ1-4, with D perhaps TRBD1 (5 bases). The V end lost 6 bases, the J end lost 3 bases, and 11 bases lay between the germline ends. CDR1 and CDR2 (germline): MNHEY, SMNVEV (reference sequence). There are 14 residues in the CDR3.

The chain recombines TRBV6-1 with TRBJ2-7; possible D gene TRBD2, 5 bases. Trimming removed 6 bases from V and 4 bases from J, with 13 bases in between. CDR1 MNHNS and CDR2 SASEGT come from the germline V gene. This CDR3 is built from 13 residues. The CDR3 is CASSRDFQYEQYV. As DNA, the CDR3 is TGTGCCAGCAGCCGGGATTTCCAATACGAGCAGTACGTC.

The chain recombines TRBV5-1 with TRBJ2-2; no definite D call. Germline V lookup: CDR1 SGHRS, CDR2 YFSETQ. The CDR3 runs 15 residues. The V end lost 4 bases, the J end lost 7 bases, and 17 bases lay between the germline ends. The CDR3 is CASSPDLHRVGELFF. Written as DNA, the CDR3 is TGCGCCAGCAGCCCCGACCTACATCGGGTCGGGGAGCTGTTTTTT. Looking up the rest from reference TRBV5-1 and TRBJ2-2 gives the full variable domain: KAGVTQTPRYLIKTRGQQVTLSCSPISGHRSVSWYQQTPGQGLQFLFEYFSETQRNKGNFPGRFSGRQFSNSRSEMNVSTLELGDSALYLCASSPDLHRVGELFFGEGSRLTVL.

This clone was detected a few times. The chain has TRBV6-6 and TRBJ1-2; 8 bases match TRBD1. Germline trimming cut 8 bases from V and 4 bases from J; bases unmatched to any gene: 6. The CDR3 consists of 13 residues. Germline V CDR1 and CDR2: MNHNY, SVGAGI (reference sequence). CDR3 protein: CASVWGTGYGYTF. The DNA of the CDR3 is TGTGCCAGCGTCTGGGGGACAGGCTATGGCTACACCTTC.

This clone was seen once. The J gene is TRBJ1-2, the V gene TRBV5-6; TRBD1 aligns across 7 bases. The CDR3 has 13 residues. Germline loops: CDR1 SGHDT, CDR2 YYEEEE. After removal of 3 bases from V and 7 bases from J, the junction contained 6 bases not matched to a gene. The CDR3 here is CASSYDRERGYTF. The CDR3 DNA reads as TGTGCCAGCAGCTATGACAGGGAGCGTGGCTACACCTTC.

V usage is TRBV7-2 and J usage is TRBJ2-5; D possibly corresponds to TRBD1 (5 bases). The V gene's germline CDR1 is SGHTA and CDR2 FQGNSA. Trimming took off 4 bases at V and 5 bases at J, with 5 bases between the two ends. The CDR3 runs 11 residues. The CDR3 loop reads CASSSGETQYF. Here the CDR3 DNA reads TGTGCCAGCAGCTCAGGGGAGACCCAGTACTTC.

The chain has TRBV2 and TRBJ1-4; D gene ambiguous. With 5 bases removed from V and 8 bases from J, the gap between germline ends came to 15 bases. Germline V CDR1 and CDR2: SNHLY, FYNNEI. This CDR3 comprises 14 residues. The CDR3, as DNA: TGTGCCAGCAGTTCTAGGTTGCTCGGCGAAAAACTGTTTTTT. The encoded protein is CASSSRLLGEKLFF.

DNA for the CDR3: TGTGCCAGCAGCCCGGGAGGCAGACAGCCCCAGCATTTT. Its protein product is CASSPGGRQPQHF. The chain has TRBV11-2 and TRBJ1-5; no clear D. The germline gives CDR1 SGHAT, CDR2 FQNNGV. CDR3 length: 13 amino acids. Trimming stripped 5 bases from V and 7 bases from J, with 12 bases between.